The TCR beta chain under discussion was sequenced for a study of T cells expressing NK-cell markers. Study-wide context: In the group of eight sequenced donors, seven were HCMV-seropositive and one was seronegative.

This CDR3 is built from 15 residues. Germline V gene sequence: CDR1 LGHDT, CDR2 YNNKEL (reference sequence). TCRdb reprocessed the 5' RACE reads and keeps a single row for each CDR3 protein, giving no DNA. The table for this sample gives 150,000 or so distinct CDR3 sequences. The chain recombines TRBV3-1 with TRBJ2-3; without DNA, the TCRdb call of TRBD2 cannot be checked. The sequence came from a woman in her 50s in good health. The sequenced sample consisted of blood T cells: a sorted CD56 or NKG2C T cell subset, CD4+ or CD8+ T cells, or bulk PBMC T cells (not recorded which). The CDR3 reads CASSPYLAGGGTQYF.